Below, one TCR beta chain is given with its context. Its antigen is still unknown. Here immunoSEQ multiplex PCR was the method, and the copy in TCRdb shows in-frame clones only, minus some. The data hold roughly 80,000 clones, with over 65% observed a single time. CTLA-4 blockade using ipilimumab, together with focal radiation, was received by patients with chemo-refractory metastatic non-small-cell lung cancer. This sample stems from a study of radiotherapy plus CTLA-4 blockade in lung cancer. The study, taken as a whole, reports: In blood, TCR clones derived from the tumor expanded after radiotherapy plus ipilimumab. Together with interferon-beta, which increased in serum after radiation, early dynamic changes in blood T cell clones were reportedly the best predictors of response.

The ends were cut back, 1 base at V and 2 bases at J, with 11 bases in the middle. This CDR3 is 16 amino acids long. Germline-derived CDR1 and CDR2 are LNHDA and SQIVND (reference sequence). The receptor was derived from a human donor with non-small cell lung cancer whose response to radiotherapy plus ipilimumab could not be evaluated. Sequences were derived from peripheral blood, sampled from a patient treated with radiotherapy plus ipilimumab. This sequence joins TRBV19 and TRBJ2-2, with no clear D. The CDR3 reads CASSIVTPLNTGELFF. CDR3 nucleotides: TGTGCCAGTAGTATAGTTACCCCCCTAAACACCGGGGAGCTGTTTTTT.